The 12 T cell receptor beta chains below were found in one sample sequenced in a study. TCRdb keeps only in-frame clones here, not all; method: immunoSEQ multiplex PCR. The top ten clones hold roughly 4.5% of a sample with under 90,000 clones, roughly 93% of them seen once. Sequencing was performed on PBMCs. Receptor source: a man aged 35 to 55 with rheumatoid arthritis.

The genes are TRBV24-1 and TRBJ2-6; 10 positions agree with TRBD1. V lost 6 bases to trimming and J lost 0 bases; unmatched junction nucleotides: 4. This CDR3 is built from 17 residues. CDR1 KGHDR and CDR2 SFDVKD come from the germline V gene. The CDR3 sequence: CATSRGTGVSGANVLTF. DNA of the CDR3: TGTGCCACCAGTCGAGGGACAGGGGTCTCTGGGGCCAACGTCCTGACTTTC.

Regarding this clone: An end of the junction does not agree with germline; a read error may underlie this. The chain joins TRBV7-7 to TRBJ2-1; TRBD1 matches 9 bases. CDR1 is SSHAT, CDR2 FNYEAQ, per germline (reference sequence). This CDR3 region has 16 residues. The CDR3 sequence: CASRPPTGTGCNEQFF. CDR3 nucleotide sequence: TGTGCTAGCAGGCCCCCCACCGGGACAGGGTGCAATGAGCAGTTCTTC.

V and J are TRBV12-3 or TRBV12-4 and TRBJ2-7; the D gene is possibly TRBD1 (5 bases). CDR3 length: 13 amino acids. The germline V and J ends were trimmed by 5 bases and 3 bases, with 11 bases remaining between them. In nucleotides, the CDR3 is TGTGCCAGCAGTACACGGACAAACTACGAGCAGTACTTC. It specifies CASSTRTNYEQYF.

The CDR3 protein is CASSPKQGSSYNSPLHF. DNA of the CDR3: TGTGCCAGCAGCCCAAAGCAGGGGAGCTCCTATAATTCACCCCTCCACTTT. This rearrangement joins TRBV25-1 to TRBJ1-6; possibly TRBD1 for D (6 bases). CDR1 is MGHDK and CDR2 is SYGVNS in the germline V gene. The CDR3 has 17 amino acids. V lost 6 bases, J lost 0 bases, and 15 bases lay in between.

The genes are TRBV25-1 and TRBJ2-5, with D hard to call. Trimming cost V 3 bases and J 4 bases, with 15 bases left between them. The CDR3 spans 15 residues. CDR1 is MGHDK and CDR2 is SYGVNS in the germline V gene. CDR3 coding DNA: TGTGCCAGCAGTGAGACCACTAACCGGGCAGAGACCCAGTACTTC. It translates to CASSETTNRAETQYF.

The chain employs TRBV15 and TRBJ1-2; D gene unclear. The CDR3 extends over 13 amino acids. The V gene's germline CDR1 is LNHNV and CDR2 YYDKDF (reference sequence). Deletions cut 4 bases from V and 0 bases from J, with 6 bases between. The CDR3 loop is CATSKTANYGYTF. The CDR3 DNA is TGTGCCACCAGCAAAACTGCTAACTATGGCTACACCTTC.

V and J are TRBV27 and TRBJ2-5; 7 bases map to TRBD1. After removal of 6 bases from V and 1 base from J, the junction contained 2 bases not matched to a gene. This CDR3 is 13 amino acids long. The germline CDR1 and CDR2 sequences are MNHEY and SMNVEV (reference sequence). As DNA, the CDR3 is TGTGCCAGCAGCCGGGACAGCCAAGAGACCCAGTACTTC. Translated: CASSRDSQETQYF.

The J gene is TRBJ2-2, the V gene TRBV3-1 (or the pseudogene TRBV3-2); weak D call: TRBD1 (6 bases). V was clipped by 2 bases and J by 7 bases, with 8 bases between them. Germline V gene sequence: CDR1 LGHDT, CDR2 YNNKEL (reference sequence). The CDR3 contains 13 residues. This chain's CDR3 is CASSQKGHGELFF. In DNA, the CDR3 is TGTGCCAGCAGCCAAAAGGGACACGGGGAGCTGTTTTTT.

V is TRBV10-1 and J is TRBJ2-1; 8 positions match TRBD2. Germline values: CDR1 WNHNN, CDR2 SYGVQD (reference sequence). V was pared by 2 bases and J by 2 bases, with 2 bases of the junction left unmatched. The CDR3 runs 15 residues. This CDR3 reads CASSESGGPYNEQFF. The DNA for the CDR3 is TGCGCCAGCAGTGAGAGCGGGGGACCCTACAATGAGCAGTTCTTC.

The chain employs TRBV5-1 and TRBJ1-2; D may be TRBD1 (6 bases). This CDR3 contains 16 residues. The V end was cut by 4 bases, the J end by 2 bases, with 18 bases between. Germline-derived CDR1 and CDR2 are SGHRS and YFSETQ. CDR3 residues: CASSVFSGVKNYGYTF. The CDR3 DNA follows: TGCGCCAGCAGCGTATTCTCAGGGGTTAAGAACTATGGCTACACCTTC. Full variable domain (rest looked up from reference TRBV5-1 and TRBJ1-2): KAGVTQTPRYLIKTRGQQVTLSCSPISGHRSVSWYQQTPGQGLQFLFEYFSETQRNKGNFPGRFSGRQFSNSRSEMNVSTLELGDSALYLCASSVFSGVKNYGYTFGSGTRLTVV.

The chain recombines TRBV7-6 with TRBJ2-6, with TRBD1 as a possible D gene (7 bases). Trimming took off 1 base at V and 0 bases at J, with 13 bases between the two ends. The CDR3 runs to 18 residues. CDR1 and CDR2 (germline): SGHVS, FNYEAQ. DNA of the CDR3: TGTGCCAGCAGCTTAGATTCAGGGGGGAGCTCTGGGGCCAACGTCCTGACTTTC. Residues: CASSLDSGGSSGANVLTF.

In this sample, this clone turned up once. The genes are TRBV6-5 and TRBJ1-1; D ambiguous. The CDR3 length is 13 residues. Germline CDR1 and CDR2: MNHEY and SVGAGI. V lost 2 bases and J lost 1, with 5 bases in between. The CDR3 sequence: CASSYLQNTEAFF. DNA of the CDR3: TGTGCCAGCAGTTACCTACAGAACACTGAAGCTTTCTTT.